Each of the 7 T cell receptor beta chains below was sequenced from the same sample in a study of Ad26.COV2.S vaccination and SARS-CoV-2 variants. Sequenced by immunoSEQ multiplex PCR; TCRdb stores in-frame clones only, minus some. Of about 350,000 clones detected, less than 90% appear once; the ten largest clones hold around 10%. Treatment of the sample: about 20 received Ad26.COV2.S at low or high dose, single or two shots; roughly five received placebo; per-sample allocation not given. Sampling happened 63 days after the first vaccine or placebo injection. The source was peripheral blood, collected in a trial of Ad26.COV2.S vaccine versus placebo. The receptors shown here come from a person aged 18-60 years who received the Ad26.COV2.S COVID-19 vaccine or a placebo.

This chain joins TRBV11-1 and TRBJ1-3; no clear D. This CDR3 spans 13 amino acids. Trimming left V 2 bases short and J 4 bases short, with 6 bases between. Germline values: CDR1 SGHAT, CDR2 FQDESV (reference sequence). Here the CDR3 DNA reads TGTGCCAGCAGCTTATCCCCCGGAAACACCATATATTTT. Translated, it gives CASSLSPGNTIYF.

The chain combines TRBV2 with TRBJ2-7; 8 bases are a match to TRBD2. V shed 4 bases, J shed 3 bases, and the junction held 2 bases outside the gene matches. The CDR3 extends over 13 amino acids. Germline CDR1 reads SNHLY; CDR2 reads FYNNEI. The CDR3 is CASSATSVYEQYF. In nucleotides, the CDR3 is TGTGCCAGCAGTGCGACTAGCGTCTACGAGCAGTACTTC.

The V call is TRBV9, the J call TRBJ2-2, with D possibly being TRBD1 or TRBD2 (5 bases each). V lost 0 bases to trimming and J lost 8 bases, with 17 bases between them. The CDR3 loop spans 16 amino acids. From germline, CDR1 is SGDLS and CDR2 YYNGEE. This chain's CDR3 is CASSVDPGPLAGELFF. The CDR3 nucleotides read TGTGCCAGCAGCGTAGACCCGGGACCCTTAGCAGGGGAGCTGTTTTTT.

This clone was seen just once. The gene calls are TRBV27 and TRBJ2-1; a weak D match, TRBD1 (6 bases). The V gene's germline CDR1 is MNHEY and CDR2 SMNVEV (reference sequence). CDR3 length equals 15 residues. Between the trimmed V and J ends, which lost 7 bases and 8 bases, there was a span of 21 bases. CDR3 region: CASTDGRVPGDEQFF. The CDR3 nucleotides read TGTGCCAGCACCGACGGGCGGGTGCCAGGGGATGAGCAGTTCTTC.

The gene calls are TRBV6-5 and TRBJ1-6, with 7 bases identical to TRBD1. Germline loops: CDR1 MNHEY, CDR2 SVGAGI. The CDR3 spans 13 residues. Losses at the gene ends were 2 bases for V and 10 bases for J; bases not matched to a gene: 2. CDR3 in amino acids: CASSYRGLSPLHF. The CDR3 DNA reads as TGTGCCAGCAGTTACAGGGGGCTGTCACCCCTCCACTTT.

The V call is TRBV7-2, the J call TRBJ2-6, with 9 bases that match TRBD1. Germline assignment: CDR1 SGHTA and CDR2 FQGNSA. The V gene end was trimmed by 3 bases and the J gene end by 0 bases; junction bases not matched to a gene: 6. The CDR3 has 18 residues. DNA for the CDR3: TGTGCCAGCAGCTTCACGGGACAGGGTCTCTCTGGGGCCAACGTCCTGACTTTC. Translation: CASSFTGQGLSGANVLTF. Variable domain in full (rest from reference TRBV7-2 and TRBJ2-6): GAGVSQSPSNKVTEKGKDVELRCDPISGHTALYWYRQSLGQGLEFLIYFQGNSAPDKSGLPSDRFSAERTGGSVSTLTIQRTQQEDSAVYLCASSFTGQGLSGANVLTFGAGSRLTVL.

This clone was picked up a small number of times. The gene calls are TRBV4-3 and TRBJ1-6; no firm D call. The CDR3 covers 17 residues. Germline V gene sequence: CDR1 LGHNA, CDR2 YSLEER. Deletions cut 1 base from V and 7 bases from J, with 17 bases between. The CDR3 DNA reads as TGCGCCAGCAGCCAAGGGGCGCAACGGGCCTCAAATTCACCCCTCCACTTT. Encoded protein: CASSQGAQRASNSPLHF.